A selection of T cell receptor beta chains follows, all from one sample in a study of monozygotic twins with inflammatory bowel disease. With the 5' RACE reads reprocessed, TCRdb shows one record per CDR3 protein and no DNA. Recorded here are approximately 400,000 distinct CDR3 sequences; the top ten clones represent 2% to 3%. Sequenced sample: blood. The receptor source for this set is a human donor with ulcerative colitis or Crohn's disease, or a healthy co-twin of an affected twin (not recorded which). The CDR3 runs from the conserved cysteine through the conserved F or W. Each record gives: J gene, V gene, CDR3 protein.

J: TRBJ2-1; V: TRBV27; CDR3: CALSHRANSYNEQFF
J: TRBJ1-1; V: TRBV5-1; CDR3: CASSFEGGPEAFF
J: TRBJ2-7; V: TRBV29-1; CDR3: CSVGPTGGYEQYF
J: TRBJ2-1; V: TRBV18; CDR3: CASSPRTATYNEQFF
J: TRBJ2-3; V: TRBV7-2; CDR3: CASSLGTGLHTDTQYF
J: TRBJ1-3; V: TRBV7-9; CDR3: CASSSQRLRSGNTIYF
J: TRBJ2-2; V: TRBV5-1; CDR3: CASNMGQVTGELFF
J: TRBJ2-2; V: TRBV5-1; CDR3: CASSFTGTSGLGELFF
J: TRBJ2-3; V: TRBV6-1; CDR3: CASSLPEAGHAAWEDTQYF
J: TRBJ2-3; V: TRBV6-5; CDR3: CASSSPRADTQYF